The 8 T cell receptor beta chains given below trace back to one sample, sequenced in a study of blood T cell repertoires in COVID-19. Generated by immunoSEQ multiplex PCR, the TCRdb table keeps only in-frame clones and is missing some. The sample includes roughly 290,000 clones, approximately 83% of them seen just once. Sequenced input: peripheral blood. Every receptor here comes from a woman aged 25 to 39 who had recovered from COVID-19.

V gene TRBV6-4 combines with J gene TRBJ2-7; 7 positions agree with TRBD2. The CDR3 length is 15 residues. Germline CDR1 reads MRHNA; CDR2 reads SNTAGT. Trimming cost V 7 bases and J 4 bases; bases outside gene matches: 13. CDR3 protein: CASKVLSGTLYEQYF. The CDR3 bases are TGTGCCAGCAAGGTCCTAAGCGGGACGCTTTACGAGCAGTACTTC.

The J gene is TRBJ2-2, the V gene TRBV7-9, with a possible D match to TRBD2 (5 bases). Trimming shortened V by 2 bases and J by 6 bases, and 13 bases separated the two germline ends. The CDR3 runs to 15 residues. Germline loops: CDR1 SEHNR, CDR2 FQNEAQ (reference sequence). CDR3 DNA sequence: TGTGCCAGCAGCTTATTTTCGGGATCACCCGGGGAGCTGTTTTTT. It codes for CASSLFSGSPGELFF.

The chain links TRBV9 to TRBJ1-4, with D possibly TRBD1 on 6 matching bases. The CDR3 is 15 amino acids. Looked up from germline, CDR1 is SGDLS and CDR2 is YYNGEE. V lost 0 bases, J lost 7 bases, and 13 bases lay in between. The CDR3: CASSVGGAGAEKLFF. The CDR3 nucleotides are TGTGCCAGCAGCGTAGGGGGTGCAGGGGCTGAAAAACTGTTTTTT.

The rearrangement joins TRBV5-1 to TRBJ2-1; TRBD2 agrees at 13 bases. Germline lookup yields CDR1 SGHRS and CDR2 YFSETQ. The J segment lost 10 bases and the V segment lost 4 bases, leaving 11 bases of the junction unmatched. The CDR3 is 16 amino acids. The CDR3 nucleotides are TGCGCCAGCAGCGCATTGACTAGCGGGAGGTTTGGGGAGCAGTTCTTC. This gives the protein CASSALTSGRFGEQFF.

This chain uses TRBV6-2 or TRBV6-3 with TRBJ1-1; 7 nucleotides match TRBD1. V dropped 6 bases and J dropped 1; count of bases not matched to a gene: 11. Germline CDR1 is MNHEY and CDR2 is SVGEGT. The CDR3 consists of 16 residues. The CDR3 sequence is CASSSVTQGRNTEAFF. For the CDR3, the DNA is TGTGCCAGCAGCTCCGTTACACAGGGGCGGAACACTGAAGCTTTCTTT.

The gene calls are TRBV28 and TRBJ1-2, with 8 positions matching TRBD1. After removal of 6 bases from V and 4 bases from J, the junction contained 10 bases not matched to a gene. This CDR3 spans 15 amino acids. Germline CDR1 reads MDHEN; CDR2 reads SYDVKM. CDR3 sequence: CASSPATDRGYGYTF. The CDR3 DNA reads TGTGCCAGCAGCCCAGCAACCGACAGGGGCTATGGCTACACCTTC.

The V gene is TRBV27, the J gene TRBJ2-5; TRBD1 agrees at 7 bases. This CDR3 comprises 14 residues. J was trimmed by 7 bases and V by 6 bases; bases with no gene match: 11. Germline-derived CDR1 and CDR2 are MNHEY and SMNVEV (reference sequence). The CDR3 loop is CASRTGQAWWTQYF. In nucleotides, the CDR3 is TGTGCCAGCAGGACAGGACAGGCATGGTGGACCCAGTACTTC.

The chain is built from TRBV6-4 and TRBJ1-2; D call uncertain. The CDR3 runs to 13 residues. Germline CDR1 and CDR2: MRHNA and SNTAGT. V was trimmed by 4 bases and J by 8 bases, leaving 14 bases between them. This CDR3 is CASSVLPSMGYTF. The CDR3 DNA sequence: TGTGCCAGCAGTGTGCTTCCCTCTATGGGCTACACCTTC.